One and the same sample provided the 10 T cell receptor beta chains below, sequenced in a study of cytomegalovirus exposure and HLA in healthy donors. The data were produced by immunoSEQ multiplex PCR, yet TCRdb's version contains in-frame clones alone and is incomplete. The table has approximately 140,000 clones, roughly 90% seen once. Sequencing was performed on PBMCs. These TCRs come from a man aged 18-30 years in good health and CMV-seronegative.

The CDR3 region is CASSLTGRQPQHF. In DNA, the CDR3 is TGTGCCAGCAGTTTGACAGGGAGGCAGCCCCAGCATTTT. The chain is built from TRBV27 and TRBJ1-5, with 7 bases fitting TRBD1. This CDR3 has 13 amino acids. J lost 7 bases, V lost 3 bases, and 3 bases had no gene match. Germline loops: CDR1 MNHEY, CDR2 SMNVEV (reference sequence).

The chain joins TRBV6-5 to TRBJ1-1, with 7 bases matching TRBD1. The germline gives CDR1 MNHEY, CDR2 SVGAGI. CDR3 size: 13 residues. With V trimmed by 8 bases and J by 4 bases, 7 bases remained unmatched. This CDR3 reads CASSQGSVTEAFF. In DNA form, the CDR3 reads TGTGCCAGCTCACAGGGGTCGGTCACTGAAGCTTTCTTT.

The V gene is TRBV7-6, the J gene TRBJ1-1; 7 nucleotides match TRBD1. Germline V lookup: CDR1 SGHVS, CDR2 FNYEAQ. This CDR3 spans 14 amino acids. V trimming: 1 base; J trimming: 7 bases; junction bases outside the gene matches: 6. CDR3 nucleotides: TGTGCCAGCAGCTTAGGTACAGGGGCGGGTGAAGCTTTCTTT. This codes for CASSLGTGAGEAFF.

The chain recombines TRBV6-5 with TRBJ2-7; D not resolved. V was cut by 6 bases and J by 4 bases, with 10 bases left in between. The CDR3 length is 12 residues. Germline lookup yields CDR1 MNHEY and CDR2 SVGAGI. DNA for the CDR3: TGTGCCAGCAGGGAGTATATGTACGAGCAGTACTTC. This encodes CASREYMYEQYF.

The chain is built from TRBV19 and TRBJ1-1; D gene unclear. Germline V gene data show CDR1 as LNHDA and CDR2 as SQIVND (reference sequence). Trimming left V 5 bases short and J 8 bases short, with 15 bases between. The CDR3 runs 13 residues. The CDR3 loop reads CASSPMGRGEAFF. CDR3 in DNA: TGTGCCAGTAGTCCGATGGGCCGAGGGGAAGCTTTCTTT.

V usage is TRBV5-4 and J usage is TRBJ1-2; possibly TRBD1 for D (6 bases). The CDR3 spans 15 residues. Germline V CDR1 and CDR2: SGHNT, YYREEE (reference sequence). Between the trimmed V and J ends, which lost 7 bases and 4 bases, there was a span of 20 bases. CDR3 sequence reads: CASYNLADSGYGYTF. In nucleotides, the CDR3 is TGTGCCAGCTACAACCTCGCGGACAGTGGCTATGGCTACACCTTC.

This chain joins TRBV27 and TRBJ1-1; 8 bases are shared with TRBD1. The germline V gene has CDR1 MNHEY and CDR2 SMNVEV (reference sequence). CDR3 length: 15 amino acids. V lost 2 bases and J lost 4; bases outside the gene matches: 6. The DNA of the CDR3 is TGTGCCAGCAGTTTAGGGGGGACAGGAGGCACTGAAGCTTTCTTT. It codes for CASSLGGTGGTEAFF.

DNA for the CDR3: TGTGCCAGCAGCACAATTGCGGGAGACGGGAAGACCCAGTACTTC. Protein sequence: CASSTIAGDGKTQYF. The chain links TRBV7-9 to TRBJ2-5; 7 positions agree with TRBD2. The CDR3 has 15 residues. The germline V gene encodes CDR1 SEHNR and CDR2 FQNEAQ (reference sequence). V trimming: 5 bases; J trimming: 6 bases; junction bases outside the gene matches: 12.

The rearrangement uses TRBV28 and TRBJ1-1; D not resolved. Germline loops: CDR1 MDHEN, CDR2 SYDVKM. Trimming cost V 4 bases and J 3 bases, with 6 bases left between them. This CDR3 has 12 amino acids. CDR3 nucleotide sequence: TGTGCCAGCAGTTCCCCGTACACTGAAGCTTTCTTT. The encoded protein is CASSSPYTEAFF.

The gene calls are TRBV2 and TRBJ1-2; TRBD1 agrees at 7 bases. The V gene's germline CDR1 is SNHLY and CDR2 FYNNEI. The trim removed 1 base at V and 4 bases at J, leaving 6 bases unmatched. The CDR3 extends over 15 amino acids. The CDR3 DNA follows: TGTGCCAGCAGTGAAGTCAGGGGGTACGGCTATGGCTACACCTTC. Protein sequence: CASSEVRGYGYGYTF.